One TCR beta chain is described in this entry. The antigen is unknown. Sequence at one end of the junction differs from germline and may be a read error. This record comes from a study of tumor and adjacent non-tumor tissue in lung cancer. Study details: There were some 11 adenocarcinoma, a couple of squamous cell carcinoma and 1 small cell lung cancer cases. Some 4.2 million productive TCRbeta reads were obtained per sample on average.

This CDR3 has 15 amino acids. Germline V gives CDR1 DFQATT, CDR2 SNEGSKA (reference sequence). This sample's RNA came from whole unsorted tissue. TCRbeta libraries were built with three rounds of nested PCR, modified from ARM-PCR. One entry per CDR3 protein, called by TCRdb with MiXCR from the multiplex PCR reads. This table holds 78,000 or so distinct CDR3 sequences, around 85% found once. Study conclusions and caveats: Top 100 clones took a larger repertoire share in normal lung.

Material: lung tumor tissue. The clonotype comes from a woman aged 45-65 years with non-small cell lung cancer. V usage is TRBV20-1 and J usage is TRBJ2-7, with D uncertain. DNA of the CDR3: TGCAGCGCTAGATCAGTCGAGCGACCCCCCTACGAGCAGTACTTT. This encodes CSARSVERPPYEQYF.